Sequencing of this T cell receptor (beta chain) was carried out in a study of cytomegalovirus exposure and HLA in healthy donors. Findings of the study overall: According to an earlier analysis, most TCR beta V segments yielded productive rearrangements about 90% or about 30% of the time.

The PCR had 60 Vbeta and 13 Jbeta primers. The table came from immunoSEQ multiplex PCR; TCRdb's copy has only in-frame clones and leaves some out. Of roughly 63,000 clones in the sample, roughly 77% are singletons; the top ten hold approximately 24%. Trimming cost V 7 bases and J 8 bases, with 14 bases left between them. This CDR3 contains 13 residues. CDR1 and CDR2 from the germline V gene are WSHSY and SAAADI. Note on this clone: Its antigen is undetermined.

The V call is TRBV10-2, the J call TRBJ1-4, with D unclear. The specimen sequenced was PBMCs. The clonotype was recovered from a woman between 40 and 55 years old in good health and CMV-seropositive. The CDR3 bases are TGCGCCAGCAAAGGTCCCTGGGAGGAAAAACTGTTTTTT. Amino acids: CASKGPWEEKLFF.